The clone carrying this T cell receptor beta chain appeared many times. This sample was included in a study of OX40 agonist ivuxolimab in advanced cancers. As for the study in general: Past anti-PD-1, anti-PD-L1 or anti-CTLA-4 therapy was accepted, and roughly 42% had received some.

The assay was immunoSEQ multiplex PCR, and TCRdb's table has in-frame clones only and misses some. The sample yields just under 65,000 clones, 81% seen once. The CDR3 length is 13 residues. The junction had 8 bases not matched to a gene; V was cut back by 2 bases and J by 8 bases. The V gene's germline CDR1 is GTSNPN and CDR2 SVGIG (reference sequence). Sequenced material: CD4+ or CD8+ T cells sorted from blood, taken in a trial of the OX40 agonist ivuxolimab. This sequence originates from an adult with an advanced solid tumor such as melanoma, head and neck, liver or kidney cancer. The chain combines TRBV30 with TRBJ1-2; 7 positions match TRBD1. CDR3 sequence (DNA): TGTGCCTGGAGTCCCGACAGGGCTGGCGGCTACACCTTC. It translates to CAWSPDRAGGYTF.